This T cell receptor (beta chain) was sequenced for a study of blood T cell repertoires in COVID-19. About the research overall: There were acute and convalescent COVID-19 samples, and they came from the United States, Italy and Spain. T cells, B-cell-depleted T cells, or PBMCs supplied cDNA or gDNA.

Original processing methods: It was from reference gene primer amplification that nucleated cell counts were estimated. Libraries were prepared by immunoSEQ multiplex PCR; TCRdb keeps only in-frame clonotypes and omits some of them. For V, J and clone size, that table is used; D and trimming come from the DNA. The sample records roughly 69,000 clones, 65% to 80% being singletons. The germline gives CDR1 SQVTM, CDR2 ANQGSEA. This CDR3 has 15 residues. The junction had 15 bases not matched to a gene; V was cut back by 7 bases and J by 6 bases. This receptor was obtained from a woman between 45 and 65 years old with acute or convalescent COVID-19. This chain joins TRBV29-1 and TRBJ1-1; 9 nucleotides line up with TRBD1. The sample consisted of peripheral blood. The CDR3 sequence: CSANSPGTGIPEAFF. The CDR3 bases are TGCAGCGCTAATAGCCCAGGGACAGGGATACCTGAAGCTTTCTTT.